One and the same sample provided the 15 T cell receptor beta chains below, sequenced in a study of T cells in Graves' hyperthyroidism and ophthalmopathy. The CDR3 regions of TCR beta were amplified from RNA transcripts. Initially, a first-round RT-PCR of the TCR CDR3 employed the HTBI primer set. MiXCR, applied by TCRdb to the multiplex PCR reads, yields one record per CDR3 protein. This table holds a few hundred thousand distinct CDR3 sequences, roughly an eighth found once. The sample comprised blood. The receptor set was obtained from a woman aged 40 to 49 with Graves' ophthalmopathy.

A note on this clonotype: A much more abundant neighbour one base away suggests this may be a read error. This chain joins TRBV20-1 and TRBJ2-7, with 8 bases fitting TRBD1. Per germline, CDR1 DFQATT and CDR2 SNEGSKA (reference sequence). The CDR3 is 13 amino acids. Unmatched junction bases numbered 6, after V lost 5 bases and J lost 3 bases. CDR3 protein: CSAGRTGFYEQYF. Written as DNA, the CDR3 is TGCAGTGCTGGAAGGACAGGGTTCTACGAGCAGTACTTC.

This clonotype was seen a handful of times. The chain's CDR3 is CASSPRTIAKNIQYF. The DNA of the CDR3 is TGTGCCAGCAGCCCAAGGACTATAGCCAAAAACATTCAGTACTTC. This chain connects TRBV28 to TRBJ2-4; perhaps TRBD2 as D (6 bases). V was clipped by 6 bases and J by 0 bases, with 12 bases between them. Germline lookup yields CDR1 MDHEN and CDR2 SYDVKM. This CDR3 spans 15 amino acids.

This clonotype was counted between two and nine times. The chain couples TRBV10-3 to TRBJ1-1; D uncertain. Trimming took 2 bases from V and 4 from J, leaving 14 bases between them. CDR3 length: 15 amino acids. Germline V gene sequence: CDR1 ENHRY, CDR2 SYGVKD. The CDR3 protein is CAISETSTGGTEAFF. In DNA form, the CDR3 reads TGTGCCATCAGTGAGACATCAACCGGAGGCACTGAAGCTTTCTTT.

This clonotype was detected a few times. The chain links TRBV20-1 to TRBJ2-4; tentatively, D is TRBD2 (6 bases). Trimming left V 5 bases short and J 3 bases short, with 14 bases between. The CDR3 has 14 amino acids. The germline CDR1 and CDR2 sequences are DFQATT and SNEGSKA (reference sequence). DNA for the CDR3: TGCAGTGCTCTACTGACGGAGGGCAAAAACATTCAGTACTTC. It specifies CSALLTEGKNIQYF.

This clonotype appeared many times. The gene calls are TRBV10-3 and TRBJ1-2; 7 positions match TRBD1. This CDR3 spans 12 amino acids. V lost 7 bases, J lost 3 bases, and 2 bases stayed unmatched. The germline V gene has CDR1 ENHRY and CDR2 SYGVKD. The CDR3 DNA follows: TGTGCCATCACCGGGACAGACTATGGCTACACCTTC. Translated, it gives CAITGTDYGYTF.

Of note for this clonotype: A much larger clone differs from this one at a single base, so this may be a read error. J is TRBJ2-1 and V is TRBV10-3; 8 nucleotides align to TRBD2. The end of the DNA aligns better with TRBJ2-7, so the J call may be wrong. This CDR3 is 16 amino acids long. Germline V CDR1 and CDR2: ENHRY, SYGVKD. CDR3: CAISVSPGGPLNEQYF. Here the CDR3 DNA reads TGTGCCATCAGTGTTTCCCCGGGGGGGCCTCTCAATGAGCAGTACTTC.

This clonotype was counted ten times or more. The chain carries TRBV20-1 and TRBJ2-1; D ambiguous. Germline V gene sequence: CDR1 DFQATT, CDR2 SNEGSKA (reference sequence). V shed 0 bases and J shed 0 bases, with 9 bases lying between them. The CDR3 runs 15 residues. CDR3 sequence: CSAREVTRSYNEQFF. CDR3 nucleotides: TGCAGTGCTAGAGAGGTAACTCGCTCCTACAATGAGCAGTTCTTC.

V and J are TRBV7-9 and TRBJ2-7, with D perhaps TRBD2 (5 bases). This CDR3 has 14 amino acids. With 1 base removed from V and 5 bases from J, the gap between germline ends came to 12 bases. Germline-derived CDR1 and CDR2 are SEHNR and FQNEAQ (reference sequence). This CDR3 reads CASSLVREVHEQYF. The CDR3 nucleotides read TGTGCCAGCAGCTTAGTGAGGGAAGTCCACGAGCAGTACTTC.

The sample holds many counts of this clonotype. The J gene is TRBJ2-7, the V gene TRBV28; possibly TRBD1 for D (6 bases). Germline V gene sequence: CDR1 MDHEN, CDR2 SYDVKM. Trimming took 5 bases from V and 2 from J, leaving 19 bases between them. The CDR3 covers 16 residues. CDR3 residues: CASSEWWTEKPYEQYF. The CDR3 DNA sequence: TGTGCCAGCAGTGAGTGGTGGACAGAAAAGCCCTACGAGCAGTACTTC.

This clonotype was detected many times. V is TRBV25-1 and J is TRBJ1-1, with a tentative D call TRBD1 (5 bases). CDR1 and CDR2 from the germline V gene are MGHDK and SYGVNS. There are 16 residues in the CDR3. The germline V and J ends were trimmed by 6 bases and 1 base, with 18 bases remaining between them. In nucleotides, the CDR3 is TGTGCCAGCAGGAGGGGACTGAGCGGGGAGAACACTGAAGCTTTCTTT. Protein: CASRRGLSGENTEAFF. The complete variable domain, with remaining parts taken from reference TRBV25-1 and TRBJ1-1, reads EADIYQTPRYLVIGTGKKITLECSQTMGHDKMYWYQQDPGMELHLIHYSYGVNSTEKGDLSSESTVSRIRTEHFPLTLESARPSHTSQYLCASRRGLSGENTEAFFGQGTRLTVV.

V gene TRBV19 combines with J gene TRBJ1-5; D unresolved. Germline values: CDR1 LNHDA, CDR2 SQIVND (reference sequence). V shed 5 bases and J shed 4 bases, with 18 bases lying between them. The CDR3 loop spans 16 amino acids. The CDR3 loop is CASSPDWKVSNQPQHF. DNA of the CDR3: TGTGCCAGTAGTCCGGACTGGAAGGTTTCAAATCAGCCCCAGCATTTT.

This clonotype appeared many times. This rearrangement joins TRBV6-1 to TRBJ2-3, with 9 bases lining up with TRBD2. V dropped 6 bases and J dropped 5; count of bases not matched to a gene: 6. Germline CDR1 is MNHNS and CDR2 is SASEGT. The CDR3 is 14 amino acids. The DNA of the CDR3 is TGTGCCAGCAGCCGGGGACTAGCTGAAGATACGCAGTATTTT. Its protein is CASSRGLAEDTQYF.

The J gene is TRBJ2-1, the V gene TRBV5-1, with a tentative D call TRBD2 (7 bases). The CDR3 totals 17 residues. The V and J ends lost 4 bases and 7 bases respectively, with 24 bases between them. Germline CDR1 and CDR2: SGHRS and YFSETQ. The CDR3 DNA is TGCGCCAGCAGCCCAATCCGAGGAGGGGGGGGGAAAAATGAGCAGTTCTTC. This sequence encodes CASSPIRGGGGKNEQFF.

This rearrangement joins TRBV9 to TRBJ2-1; D is undetermined. V lost 5 bases and J lost 6, with 15 bases in between. Germline V gene sequence: CDR1 SGDLS, CDR2 YYNGEE. This CDR3 region has 14 residues. CDR3 protein: CASRPTPDFNEQFF. In DNA, the CDR3 is TGTGCCAGCAGGCCCACCCCCGACTTCAATGAGCAGTTCTTC.

This clonotype occurred many times. This sequence joins TRBV20-1 and TRBJ2-7, with D unclear. V was shortened by 0 bases and J by 3 bases, with 15 bases between the two germline ends. Germline V CDR1 and CDR2: DFQATT, SNEGSKA (reference sequence). The CDR3 is made up of 15 amino acids. The CDR3 bases are TGCAGTGCTAGAGATGCGGCAGGTAATATCTACGAGCAGTACTTC. Translating gives CSARDAAGNIYEQYF.